These T cell receptor beta chains were read from a single sample in a study of shared clonotypes between healthy human individuals. The data were produced by immunoSEQ multiplex PCR, yet TCRdb's version contains in-frame clones alone and is incomplete. The sample comprises a few hundred thousand clones, around 67% of which are singletons, and over 9.5% rests with the top ten. What was sequenced was memory CD4+ T cells sorted from blood. Receptor source: a man aged 25 to 45 in good health. The CDR3 runs from the conserved cysteine through the conserved F or W. A D gene is named only where the DNA matches it firmly. Clone size is not always given. Where it is, it says once, few, many or a class for expanded clones.

>TRBD1|TRBJ1-1|.|TRBV5-5
TGTGCCAGCAGCTTGCGACAGGGTAGCACTGAAGCTTTCTTT
CASSLRQGSTEAFF
>.|TRBJ1-5|.|TRBV7-8
TGTGCCAGCAGCTTCACAGGTAGCAATCAGCCCCAGCATTTT
CASSFTGSNQPQHF
>.|TRBJ2-2|.|TRBV11-3
TGTGCCAGCAGCTTAGAAGGGCCTGAGAACACCGGGGAGCTGTTTTTT
CASSLEGPENTGELFF
>.|TRBJ2-3|once|TRBV14
TGTGCCAGCAGCCAAGATATAGCAGATACGCAGTATTTT
CASSQDIADTQYF
>TRBD2|TRBJ2-7|.|TRBV5-1
TGCGCCAGCAGCTTGGCGGGACTAGCCCTCTACGAGCAGTACTTC
CASSLAGLALYEQYF
>.|TRBJ2-5|.|TRBV19
TGTGCCAGTAGCCTCAGTGGAGCTTTGGTGACCCAGTACTTC
CASSLSGALVTQYF
>TRBD1|TRBJ1-6|.|TRBV5-1
TGCGCCAGCAGCTTAGGGACAGCCCCTTCACCCCTCCACTTT
CASSLGTAPSPLHF
>.|TRBJ1-1|.|TRBV15
TGTGCCACCAGCAGATGGAAGGGAGAATTGGCGACTGAAGCTTTCTTT
CATSRWKGELATEAFF
>.|TRBJ2-3|.|TRBV5-1
TGCGCCAGCAGCTCCTCTAATACAGGGACAGATACGCAGTATTTT
CASSSSNTGTDTQYF
>TRBD1|TRBJ1-2|few|TRBV2
TGTGCCGGAAGTTGGGGGACAGGAGCGGACTATGGCTACACCTTC
CAGSWGTGADYGYTF
>.|TRBJ2-5|.|TRBV19
TGTGCCAGTAGTCCGACCAGCGCCGCTGCGGAGACCCAGTACTTC
CASSPTSAAAETQYF
>.|TRBJ2-7|.|TRBV5-3
TGTGCCAGAAGCTTGCGACAGGTGGGCAAGTACTTC
CARSLRQVGKYF
>TRBD2|TRBJ2-7|.|TRBV5-5
TGTGCCAGCAGCTGGGGCGGGAGGGCTTCCTACGAGCAGTACTTC
CASSWGGRASYEQYF
>.|TRBJ2-1|.|TRBV5-4
TGTGCCAGCAGCTTGGCAATCCAGAATGAGCAGTTCTTC
CASSLAIQNEQFF
>.|TRBJ1-1|.|TRBV9
TGTGCCAGCAGCGTAGCACCAGGGAACACTGAAGCTTTCTTT
CASSVAPGNTEAFF
>TRBD1|TRBJ2-5|few|TRBV5-1
TGCGCCAGCAGCACTGGGACAGGATGGGAGACCCAGTACTTC
CASSTGTGWETQYF
>TRBD2|TRBJ2-7|.|TRBV4-3
TGCGCCAGCAGCCTAGCGACGGCTGCGGGAGGGGGCGAGCAGTACTTC
CASSLATAAGGGEQYF
>.|TRBJ1-1|.|TRBV2
TGTGCCAGCGAACTTATACATACTACTTCTTCAGGGGCTTTCTTT
CASELIHTTSSGAFF
>.|TRBJ1-3|.|TRBV28
TGTGCCCTATGTACGCGCTCTGGAAACACCATATATTTT
CALCTRSGNTIYF
>.|TRBJ2-2|.|TRBV30
TGTGCCTGGAGTGTACCCCCCAGGGAGCTGTTTTTT
CAWSVPPRELFF
>TRBD2|TRBJ2-2|few|TRBV11-3
TGTGCCAGCAGCTCCGGGACTAGCGGGAGGGCCGAGGGGCTGTTTTTT
CASSSGTSGRAEGLFF
>.|TRBJ1-1|.|TRBV19
TGTGCCAGTAGTATAGATAACGGGATCGGTGAAGCTTTCTTT
CASSIDNGIGEAFF
>.|TRBJ2-5|.|TRBV29-1
TGCAGCGCCCCCCCAGGGGGGTCCCAAGAGACCCAGTACTTC
CSAPPGGSQETQYF
>.|TRBJ2-7|once|TRBV11-2
TGTGCCAGCAGCTTAGACTCGGGGATTTCGGACCGACGACCTTGTGAGCAGTACTTC
CASSLDSGISDRRPCEQYF
>.|TRBJ2-3|.|TRBV4-3
TGCGCCAGCAGCCAAGCTGCCATCACAGATACGCAGTATTTT
CASSQAAITDTQYF
>.|TRBJ1-2|.|TRBV5-5
TGTGCCAGCACCCAACCCCCCGACACGGGAGGCTACACCTTC
CASTQPPDTGGYTF
>TRBD2|TRBJ2-7|.|TRBV2
TGTGCCAGCAGTGAGAAAAGGACTAGCGCCGCGCAGTACTTC
CASSEKRTSAAQYF
>TRBD1|TRBJ2-1|few|TRBV30
TGTGCCTGGAGAACAGGGGGTTTCTACAATGAGCAGTTCTTC
CAWRTGGFYNEQFF
>.|TRBJ1-2|once|TRBV27
TGTGCCAGCAATTTTATCGGAGGGGTGGACTATGGCTACACCTTC
CASNFIGGVDYGYTF
>.|TRBJ2-5|.|TRBV20-1
TGCAGTACCCGCTCTCCCACCCAGTACTTC
CSTRSPTQYF
>.|TRBJ2-1|.|TRBV7-8
TGTGCCAGCAGCTTTCACTCCTACAATGAGCAGTTCTTC
CASSFHSYNEQFF
>TRBD2|TRBJ2-1|.|TRBV5-4
TGTGCCAGCAGCTCGAAACTAGCGGGAGAGCAGTTCTTC
CASSSKLAGEQFF
>.|TRBJ1-2|.|TRBV7-3
TGTGCCAGCAGCCCCGACAGAAACTATGGCTACACCTTC
CASSPDRNYGYTF
>.|TRBJ2-7|.|TRBV7-2
TGTGCCAGCAGTCTAAGGCGGTACTCCTACGAGCAGTACTTC
CASSLRRYSYEQYF
>TRBD2|TRBJ2-1|.|TRBV11-2
TGTGCCAGCAGCCTAGATCTTATGAGACTAGCGGACAATGAGCAGTTCTTC
CASSLDLMRLADNEQFF
>.|TRBJ2-3|.|TRBV5-1
TGCGCCAGCAGCCCACGGATGGGGTCCACAGATACGCAGTATTTT
CASSPRMGSTDTQYF
>.|TRBJ2-7|.|TRBV27
TGTGCCAGCAGTTTTAAATCGAACTCCTACGAGCAGTACTTC
CASSFKSNSYEQYF
>TRBD1|TRBJ1-1|.|TRBV11-2
TGTGCCAGCAGCGAGGGGGCAAACACTGAAGCTTTCTTT
CASSEGANTEAFF
>TRBD2|TRBJ2-7|.|TRBV11-2
TGTGCCAGCAGCTCCCGGGAGGGCCACGAGCAGTACTTC
CASSSREGHEQYF
>.|TRBJ2-2|.|TRBV5-1
TGCGCCAGCAGAAGTTCGGGGGTGGCCACCGGGGAGCTGTTTTTT
CASRSSGVATGELFF
>.|TRBJ2-3|.|TRBV7-9
TGTGCCAGCAGCAAGGACACTGCCACAGATACGCAGTATTTT
CASSKDTATDTQYF
>.|TRBJ1-5|.|TRBV28
TGTGCCAGCACCCCTGGGTCGACGAGAGCTCAGCCCCAGCATTTT
CASTPGSTRAQPQHF
>.|TRBJ2-5|.|TRBV15
TGTGCCACCAGCAGAGATGGAGGTGGGGAGACCCAGTACTTC
CATSRDGGGETQYF
>.|TRBJ2-1|few|TRBV7-2
TGTGCCAGCAGCTTATTCGCTAGCGCGGGGAATGAGCAGTTCTTC
CASSLFASAGNEQFF
>TRBD1|TRBJ1-1|.|TRBV6-5
TGTGCCAGCAGTCGCCACAGGGGGCCCACTGAAGCTTTCTTT
CASSRHRGPTEAFF
>.|TRBJ1-2|.|TRBV28
TGTGCCAGCAGTTTAACTTTGGGCGGCCGGTTGGGCTACACCTTC
CASSLTLGGRLGYTF
>.|TRBJ1-2|few|TRBV7-8
TGTGCCAGCAGCCACCTAAGGGCTCCCCCGTATGGCTACACCTTC
CASSHLRAPPYGYTF
>.|TRBJ2-3|.|TRBV9
TGTGCCAGCAGCGTCTATGGGGGGGATACGCAGTATTTT
CASSVYGGDTQYF
>TRBD1|TRBJ1-1|.|TRBV7-9
TGTGCCAGCAGCCAGAGACAGGGGGCAAAGAACACTGAAGCTTTCTTT
CASSQRQGAKNTEAFF
>.|TRBJ1-4|.|TRBV14
TGTGCCAGCAGCCATGGGGGGACGTCGAGGGCAGAAAAACTGTTTTTT
CASSHGGTSRAEKLFF